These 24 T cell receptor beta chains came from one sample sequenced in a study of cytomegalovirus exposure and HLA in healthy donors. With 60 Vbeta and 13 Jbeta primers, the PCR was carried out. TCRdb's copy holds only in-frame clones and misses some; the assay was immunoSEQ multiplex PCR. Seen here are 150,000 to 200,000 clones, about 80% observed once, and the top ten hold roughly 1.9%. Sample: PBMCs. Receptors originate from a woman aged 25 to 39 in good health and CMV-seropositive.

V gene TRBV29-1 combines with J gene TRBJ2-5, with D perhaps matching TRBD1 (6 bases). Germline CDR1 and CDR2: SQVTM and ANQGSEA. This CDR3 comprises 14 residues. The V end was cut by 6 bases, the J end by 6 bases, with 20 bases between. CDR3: CSVLSLTGLQTQYF. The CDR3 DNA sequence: TGCAGCGTCCTATCCCTTACAGGGTTGCAGACCCAGTACTTC. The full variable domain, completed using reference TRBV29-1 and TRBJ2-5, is SAVISQKPSRDICQRGTSLTIQCQVDSQVTMMFWYRQQPGQSLTLIATANQGSEATYESGFVIDKFPISRPNLTFSTLTVSNMSPEDSSIYLCSVLSLTGLQTQYFGPGTRLLVL.

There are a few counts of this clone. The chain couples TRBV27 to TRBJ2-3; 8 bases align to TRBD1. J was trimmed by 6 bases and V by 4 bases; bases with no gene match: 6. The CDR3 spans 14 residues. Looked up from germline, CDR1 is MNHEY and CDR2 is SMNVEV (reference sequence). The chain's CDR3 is CASSSYRGRDTQYF. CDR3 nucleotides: TGTGCCAGCAGTTCATACAGGGGGAGGGATACGCAGTATTTT.

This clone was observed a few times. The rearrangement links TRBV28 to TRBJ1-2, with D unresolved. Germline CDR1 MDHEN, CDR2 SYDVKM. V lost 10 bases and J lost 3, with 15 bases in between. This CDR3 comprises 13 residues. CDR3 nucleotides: TGTGCCACCGAGTATAGTTCCTACTATGGCTACACCTTC. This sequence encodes CATEYSSYYGYTF.

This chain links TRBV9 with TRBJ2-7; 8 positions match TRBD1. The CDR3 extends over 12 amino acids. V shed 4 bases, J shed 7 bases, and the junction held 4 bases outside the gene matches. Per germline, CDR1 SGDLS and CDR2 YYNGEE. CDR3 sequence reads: CASSKGTGEQYF. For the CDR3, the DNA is TGTGCCAGCAGCAAAGGGACAGGTGAGCAGTACTTC.

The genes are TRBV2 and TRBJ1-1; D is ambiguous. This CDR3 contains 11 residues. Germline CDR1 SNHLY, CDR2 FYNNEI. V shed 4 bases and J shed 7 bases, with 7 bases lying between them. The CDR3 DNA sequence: TGTGCCAGCAGTGCGGGGTTTGAAGCTTTCTTT. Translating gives CASSAGFEAFF.

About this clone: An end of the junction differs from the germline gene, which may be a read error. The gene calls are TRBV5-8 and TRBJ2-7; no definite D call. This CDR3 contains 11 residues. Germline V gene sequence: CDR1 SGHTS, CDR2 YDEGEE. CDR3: CASSYSGSSSF. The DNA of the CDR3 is TGTGCCAGCAGCTACTCCGGGTCCTCCTCCTTC.

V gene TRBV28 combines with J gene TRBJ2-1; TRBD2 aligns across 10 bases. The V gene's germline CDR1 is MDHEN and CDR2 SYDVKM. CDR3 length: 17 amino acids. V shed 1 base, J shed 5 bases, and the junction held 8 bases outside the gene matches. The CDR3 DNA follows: TGTGCCAGCAGTTTATTGGGTCCTAGCGGGGGACACAATGAGCAGTTCTTC. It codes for CASSLLGPSGGHNEQFF.

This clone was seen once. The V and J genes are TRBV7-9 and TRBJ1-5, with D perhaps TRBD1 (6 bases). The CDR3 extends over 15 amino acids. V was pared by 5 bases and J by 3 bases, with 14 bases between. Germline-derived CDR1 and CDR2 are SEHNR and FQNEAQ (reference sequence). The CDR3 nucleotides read TGTGCCAGCAGCACACAAACAGGGCCCAATCAGCCCCAGCATTTT. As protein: CASSTQTGPNQPQHF.

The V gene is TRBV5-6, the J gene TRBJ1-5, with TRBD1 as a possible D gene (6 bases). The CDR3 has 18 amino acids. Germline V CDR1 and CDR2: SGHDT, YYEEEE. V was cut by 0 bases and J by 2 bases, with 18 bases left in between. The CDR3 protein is CASSLGGLLLGGNQPQHF. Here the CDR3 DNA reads TGTGCCAGCAGCTTGGGGGGGCTACTCTTGGGGGGCAATCAGCCCCAGCATTTT.

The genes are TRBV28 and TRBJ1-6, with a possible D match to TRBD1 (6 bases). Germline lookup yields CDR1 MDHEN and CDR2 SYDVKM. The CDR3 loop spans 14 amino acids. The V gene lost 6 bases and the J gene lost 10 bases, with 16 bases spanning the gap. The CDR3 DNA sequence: TGTGCCAGCAGATTCCGGGGGGCAGGATCACCCCTCCACTTT. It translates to CASRFRGAGSPLHF.

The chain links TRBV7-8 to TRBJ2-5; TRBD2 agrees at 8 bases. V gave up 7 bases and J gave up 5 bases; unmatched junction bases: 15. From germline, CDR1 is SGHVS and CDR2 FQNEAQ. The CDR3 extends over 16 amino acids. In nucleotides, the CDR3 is TGTGCCAGCACCTTGGTAGCGGGACCCCACCGGGAGACCCAGTACTTC. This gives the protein CASTLVAGPHRETQYF.

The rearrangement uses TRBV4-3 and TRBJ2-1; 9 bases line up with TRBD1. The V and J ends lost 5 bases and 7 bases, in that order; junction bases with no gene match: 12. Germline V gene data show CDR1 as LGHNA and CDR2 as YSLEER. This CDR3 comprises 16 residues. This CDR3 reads CASSSHPGQGNNEQFF. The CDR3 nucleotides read TGCGCCAGCAGCTCACATCCGGGACAGGGAAATAATGAGCAGTTCTTC.

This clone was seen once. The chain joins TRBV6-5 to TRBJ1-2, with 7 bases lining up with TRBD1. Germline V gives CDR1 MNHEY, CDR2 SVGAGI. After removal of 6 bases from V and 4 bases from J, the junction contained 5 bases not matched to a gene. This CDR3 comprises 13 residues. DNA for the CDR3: TGTGCCAGCAGCCCACAGGGGACCTATGGCTACACCTTC. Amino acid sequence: CASSPQGTYGYTF.

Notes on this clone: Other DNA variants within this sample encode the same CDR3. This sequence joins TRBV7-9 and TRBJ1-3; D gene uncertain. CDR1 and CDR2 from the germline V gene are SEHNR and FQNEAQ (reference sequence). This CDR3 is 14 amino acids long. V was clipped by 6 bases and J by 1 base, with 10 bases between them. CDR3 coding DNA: TGTGCCAGCAGTTCCGGAGGGTCTGGAAACACCATATATTTT. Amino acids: CASSSGGSGNTIYF.

CDR3: CASSENPLGDEQYF. Here the CDR3 DNA reads TGTGCCAGCAGTGAAAACCCCCTAGGGGACGAGCAGTACTTC. The chain combines TRBV2 with TRBJ2-7, with a weak D call TRBD1 (5 bases). Trimming pared 2 bases from V and 5 bases from J, leaving 13 bases between. The CDR3 runs to 14 residues. Germline-derived CDR1 and CDR2 are SNHLY and FYNNEI.

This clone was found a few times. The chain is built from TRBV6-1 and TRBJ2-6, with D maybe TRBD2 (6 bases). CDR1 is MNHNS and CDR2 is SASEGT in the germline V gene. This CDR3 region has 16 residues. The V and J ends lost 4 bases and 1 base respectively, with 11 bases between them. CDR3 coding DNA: TGTGCCAGCAGTGCTCGACGGGGGTCTGGGGCCAACGTCCTGACTTTC. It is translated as CASSARRGSGANVLTF.

This CDR3 reads CASSVASPGTNTGELFF. For the CDR3, the DNA is TGTGCCAGCAGCGTAGCAAGCCCGGGAACGAACACCGGGGAGCTGTTTTTT. V is TRBV9 and J is TRBJ2-2, with D perhaps TRBD2 (5 bases). V was trimmed by 0 bases and J by 0 bases, leaving 12 bases between them. This CDR3 is built from 17 residues. Germline CDR1 SGDLS, CDR2 YYNGEE.

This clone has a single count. In nucleotides, the CDR3 is TGTGCCTGCCCGGGAGCTACTCTACATAATTCACCCCTCCACTTT. Its translation is CACPGATLHNSPLHF. The rearrangement links TRBV30 to TRBJ1-6; D not resolved. The germline V gene encodes CDR1 GTSNPN and CDR2 SVGIG (reference sequence). The CDR3 has 15 amino acids. V dropped 6 bases and J dropped 5 bases, with 17 bases sitting between them.

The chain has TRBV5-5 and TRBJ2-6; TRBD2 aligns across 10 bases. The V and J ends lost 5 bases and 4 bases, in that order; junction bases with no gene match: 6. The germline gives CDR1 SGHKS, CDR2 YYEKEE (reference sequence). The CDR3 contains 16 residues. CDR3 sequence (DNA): TGTGCCAGCAGGAAGCGGGGGGGCTCCGGGGCCAACGTCCTGACTTTC. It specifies CASRKRGGSGANVLTF. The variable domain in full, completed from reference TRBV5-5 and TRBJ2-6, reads DAGVTQSPTHLIKTRGQQVTLRCSPISGHKSVSWYQQVLGQGPQFIFQYYEKEERGRGNFPDRFSARQFPNYSSELNVNALLLGDSALYLCASRKRGGSGANVLTFGAGSRLTVL.

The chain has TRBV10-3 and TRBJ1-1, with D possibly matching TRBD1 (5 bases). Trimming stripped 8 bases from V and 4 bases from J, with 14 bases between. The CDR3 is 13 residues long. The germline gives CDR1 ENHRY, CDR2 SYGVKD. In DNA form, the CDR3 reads TGTGCCATCCAGGGAACTCCCTCCACTGAAGCTTTCTTT. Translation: CAIQGTPSTEAFF.

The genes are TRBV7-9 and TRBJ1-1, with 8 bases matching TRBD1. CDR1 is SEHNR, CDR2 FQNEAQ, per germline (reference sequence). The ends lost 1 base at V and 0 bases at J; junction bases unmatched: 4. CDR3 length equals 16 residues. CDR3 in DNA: TGTGCCAGCAGCTTAGGGACAGGGCACCTGAACACTGAAGCTTTCTTT. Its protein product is CASSLGTGHLNTEAFF.

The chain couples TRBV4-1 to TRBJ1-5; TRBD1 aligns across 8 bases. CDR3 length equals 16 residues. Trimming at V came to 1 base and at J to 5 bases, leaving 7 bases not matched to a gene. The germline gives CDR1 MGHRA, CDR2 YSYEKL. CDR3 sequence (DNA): TGCGCCAGCAGCCAAGTCGGGGCAGGGGGCGATCAGCCCCAGCATTTT. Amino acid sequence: CASSQVGAGGDQPQHF.

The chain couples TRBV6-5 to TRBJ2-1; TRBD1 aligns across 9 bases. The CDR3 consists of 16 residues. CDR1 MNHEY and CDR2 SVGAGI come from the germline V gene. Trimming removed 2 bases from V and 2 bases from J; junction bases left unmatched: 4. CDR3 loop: CASSYGTGRTYNEQFF. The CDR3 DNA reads TGTGCCAGCAGTTACGGGACAGGGAGGACCTACAATGAGCAGTTCTTC.

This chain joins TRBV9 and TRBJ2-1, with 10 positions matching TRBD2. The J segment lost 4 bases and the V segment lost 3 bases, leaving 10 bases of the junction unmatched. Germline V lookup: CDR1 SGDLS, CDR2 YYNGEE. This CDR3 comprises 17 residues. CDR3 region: CASSARSGLAEYNEQFF. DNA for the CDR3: TGTGCCAGCAGCGCCAGATCCGGACTAGCGGAATACAATGAGCAGTTCTTC.